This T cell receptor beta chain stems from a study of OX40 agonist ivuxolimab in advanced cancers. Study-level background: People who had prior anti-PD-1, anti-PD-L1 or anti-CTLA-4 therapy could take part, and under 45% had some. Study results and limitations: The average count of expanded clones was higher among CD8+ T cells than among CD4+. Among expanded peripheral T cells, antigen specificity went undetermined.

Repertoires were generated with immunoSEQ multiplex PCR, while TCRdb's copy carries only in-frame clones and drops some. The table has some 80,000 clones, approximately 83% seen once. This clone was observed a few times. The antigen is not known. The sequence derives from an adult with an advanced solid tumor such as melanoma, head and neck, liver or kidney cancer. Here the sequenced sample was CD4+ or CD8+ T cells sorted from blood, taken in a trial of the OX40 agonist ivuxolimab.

The CDR3 sequence: CSVDEGLNSYEQYF. The CDR3 DNA sequence: TGCAGCGTTGATGAGGGGTTAAACTCCTACGAGCAGTACTTC. The chain couples TRBV29-1 to TRBJ2-7, with D perhaps TRBD1 or TRBD2 (5 bases each). The CDR3 loop spans 14 amino acids. Trimming left V 3 bases short and J 0 bases short, with 12 bases between. CDR1 is SQVTM, CDR2 ANQGSEA, per germline.